These T cell receptor beta chains were read from a single sample in a study of control samples from healthy donors and cancer patients. Using immunoSEQ multiplex PCR, the repertoire was profiled, and TCRdb retains in-frame clones only, with some absent. The data contain 390,000 or so clones, more than 80% of them singletons. The sequenced sample was PBMCs. The receptor source for this set is a man between 35 and 55 years old with head and neck cancer. Each CDR3 is given with its conserved first and last residue. The D gene is left open where the match is weak. For some rows the clone size is stated as once, few or many, or as a class when expanded; others skip it.

D	V	J	size	CDR3	DNA
NA	TRBV9	TRBJ1-2	NA	CASSTQDRQASPNYGYTF	TGTGCCAGCAGCACGCAAGACAGACAGGCGTCGCCTAACTATGGCTACACCTTC
NA	TRBV18	TRBJ1-4	NA	CASSPPGTANEKLFF	TGTGCCAGCTCACCTCCGGGGACGGCAAATGAAAAACTGTTTTTT
TRBD1	TRBV11-2	TRBJ2-2	once	CASSPDRVTGELFF	TGTGCCAGCAGCCCTGACAGGGTCACCGGGGAGCTGTTTTTT
NA	TRBV4-1	TRBJ2-7	NA	CASSQSPRDRAYEQYF	TGCGCCAGCAGCCAATCACCTCGGGACCGAGCCTACGAGCAGTACTTC
NA	TRBV20-1	TRBJ2-7	NA	CSAERGGEQYF	TGCAGTGCGGAAAGGGGCGGCGAGCAGTACTTC
NA	TRBV4-3	TRBJ2-7	once	CASSPIIGAIYEQYF	TGCGCCAGCAGCCCAATAATAGGGGCGATCTACGAGCAGTACTTC
TRBD1	TRBV6-2/TRBV6-3	TRBJ2-1	NA	CASSLPTGVNEQFF	TGTGCCAGCAGTCTCCCCACAGGGGTCAATGAGCAGTTCTTC
NA	TRBV28	TRBJ2-7	NA	CASSLQYEQYF	TGTGCCAGCAGTTTACAGTACGAGCAGTACTTC
TRBD1	TRBV24-1	TRBJ2-2	NA	CATRTGPSNTGELFF	TGTGCCACCCGGACAGGGCCGTCGAACACCGGGGAGCTGTTTTTT
NA	TRBV12-3/TRBV12-4	TRBJ1-5	NA	CASSSRADQPQHF	TGTGCCAGCAGTTCCAGGGCTGATCAGCCCCAGCATTTT
NA	TRBV7-2	TRBJ2-7	few	CASSLGVEQYF	TGTGCCAGCAGCTTAGGTGTCGAGCAGTACTTC
NA	TRBV25-1	TRBJ1-6	NA	CASSSDSVNNSPLHF	TGTGCCAGCAGTTCCGACTCGGTCAATAATTCACCCCTCCACTTT
TRBD2	TRBV4-2	TRBJ2-1	NA	CASSQLAGETNEQFF	TGTGCCAGCAGCCAACTAGCGGGAGAGACGAATGAGCAGTTCTTC
NA	TRBV7-2	TRBJ1-2	NA	CASSLAGFGYGYTF	TGTGCCAGCAGCCTGGCGGGGTTCGGGTATGGCTACACCTTC
TRBD2	TRBV11-2	TRBJ2-5	NA	CASSLMSGRQETQYF	TGTGCCAGCAGCTTAATGAGCGGGAGGCAAGAGACCCAGTACTTC
NA	TRBV2	TRBJ1-5	NA	CASSRGNQPQHF	TGTGCCAGCAGTCGGGGTAACCAGCCCCAGCATTTT
TRBD1	TRBV6-5	TRBJ2-7	NA	CASSYPGQGHHEQYF	TGTGCCAGCAGTTATCCGGGACAGGGCCACCACGAGCAGTACTTC
TRBD1	TRBV28	TRBJ1-2	once	CASLFPGQANYGYTF	TGTGCCAGTCTGTTCCCGGGACAGGCTAACTATGGCTACACCTTC
TRBD1	TRBV5-4	TRBJ1-4	NA	CASSRTGSGEKLFF	TGTGCCAGCAGCAGGACAGGGTCTGGCGAAAAACTGTTTTTT
TRBD2	TRBV5-1	TRBJ2-5	NA	CASSSGGGETQYF	TGCGCCAGCAGCTCGGGGGGTGGAGAGACCCAGTACTTC
NA	TRBV3-1/TRBV3-2	TRBJ2-4	once	CASRRVAKNIQYF	TGTGCCAGCAGGAGGGTAGCCAAAAACATTCAGTACTTC
NA	TRBV5-6	TRBJ1-3	NA	CASSSGHSGNTIYF	TGTGCCAGCAGCTCGGGCCACTCTGGAAACACCATATATTTT
TRBD2	TRBV5-1	TRBJ2-5	few	CASSLSSGQETQYF	TGCGCCAGCAGCCTCTCTAGCGGTCAAGAGACCCAGTACTTC
TRBD1	TRBV6-5	TRBJ2-3	NA	CASHRQGTSTDTQYF	TGTGCCAGCCACAGACAGGGTACGAGCACAGATACGCAGTATTTT
NA	TRBV5-1	TRBJ2-4	once	CASSLADTPAKNIQYF	TGCGCCAGCAGCCTGGCTGATACCCCAGCCAAAAACATTCAGTACTTC
TRBD1	TRBV7-2	TRBJ2-7	NA	CASSPGDRSVEQYF	TGTGCCAGCAGCCCGGGGGACAGGTCTGTCGAGCAGTACTTC
NA	TRBV28	TRBJ2-1	NA	CASTQLVALYNEQFF	TGTGCCAGCACGCAGCTGGTCGCTCTTTACAATGAGCAGTTCTTC
NA	TRBV5-6	TRBJ1-2	NA	CASSLLSGDYGYTF	TGTGCCAGCAGCCTACTCTCGGGGGACTATGGCTACACCTTC
TRBD2	TRBV6-5	TRBJ2-5	NA	CASRAGGPVQETQYF	TGTGCCAGCAGAGCGGGGGGGCCCGTACAAGAGACCCAGTACTTC
NA	TRBV21-1	TRBJ2-7	NA	CASSKGDSPIYEQYF	TGTGCCAGCAGCAAAGGGGACAGCCCAATCTACGAGCAGTACTTC
TRBD1	TRBV6-5	TRBJ1-1	NA	CASSRDREGIEAFF	TGTGCCAGCAGTAGGGACAGGGAGGGAATTGAAGCTTTCTTT
NA	TRBV24-1	TRBJ2-1	NA	CATSVPRDSRSYNEQFF	TGTGCCACCAGTGTCCCCCGAGACAGCCGCTCCTACAATGAGCAGTTCTTC
NA	TRBV29-1	TRBJ2-2	NA	CSVGEGPINTGELFF	TGCAGCGTTGGCGAGGGACCGATTAACACCGGGGAGCTGTTTTTT
TRBD1	TRBV28	TRBJ1-1	NA	CASSLTGMSNTEAFF	TGTGCCAGCAGTTTGACAGGGATGTCGAACACTGAAGCTTTCTTT
NA	TRBV29-1	TRBJ2-1	NA	CSVGISRENEQFF	TGCAGCGTTGGAATAAGCAGGGAAAATGAGCAGTTCTTC
NA	TRBV9	TRBJ2-3	once	CASSGRDFSTDTQYF	TGTGCCAGCAGCGGCAGGGATTTTAGCACAGATACGCAGTATTTT
NA	TRBV10-3	TRBJ2-1	NA	CAISGAGSSYNEQFF	TGTGCCATCAGTGGGGCGGGCAGCTCCTACAATGAGCAGTTCTTC
NA	TRBV12-5	TRBJ1-1	once	CASGLVLDTEAFF	TGTGCTAGTGGTTTGGTACTGGACACTGAAGCTTTCTTT
NA	TRBV5-8	TRBJ1-5	NA	CASSLRQLNQPQHF	TGTGCCAGCAGCTTGCGGCAGCTTAATCAGCCCCAGCATTTT
TRBD2	TRBV4-3	TRBJ2-3	NA	CASSQSPGLAGVPRTQYF	TGCGCCAGCAGCCAAAGCCCCGGCCTAGCGGGGGTACCTCGTACGCAGTATTTT
NA	TRBV6-5	TRBJ1-6	NA	CASRNGGYNSPLHF	TGTGCCAGCAGAAACGGGGGCTATAATTCACCCCTCCACTTT
NA	TRBV7-9	TRBJ2-2	NA	CASSLKGGYADTGELFF	TGTGCCAGCAGCTTAAAGGGCGGGTACGCGGACACCGGGGAGCTGTTTTTT
NA	TRBV5-4	TRBJ2-3	NA	CASSPGRERSTDTQYF	TGTGCCAGCAGCCCAGGCCGAGAGCGGAGCACAGATACGCAGTATTTT
NA	TRBV7-9	TRBJ2-1	NA	CASSRVEGLGDEQFF	TGTGCCAGCAGCAGAGTGGAGGGGCTGGGCGATGAGCAGTTCTTC